This T cell receptor (beta chain) was documented in a study of vaccination and CD4 T cells after COVID-19. Study details: Collection of post-vaccine samples followed dose two by a median approximately 68 days, spanning a range of 14 to 241.

Once obtained from cultured CD4+ T cells, the DNA was sequenced using the Oncomine TCR Beta short-read assay. From the PCR reads, TCRdb called clonotypes with MiXCR, one entry per CDR3 protein. The data show around 19,000 distinct CDR3 sequences, with 60% seen just once and around 9.3% held by the top ten. This clonotype was recorded once. The antigen remains undetermined. The treatment is: approximately 11-day PBMC culture with coronavirus spike peptide pools or control peptides (ViraFEST assay). Wells that each held fewer than 2.5 million PBMCs were cultured with roughly 9.5 IU/ml IL-2 and around 10 ug/ml peptide pools. Following culture for about 9 days, CD4+ T cells were isolated by negative selection. Germline CDR1 and CDR2: LNHDA and SQIVND (reference sequence). The CDR3 has 15 amino acids. Unmatched junction bases numbered 5, after V lost 7 bases and J lost 3 bases. Study results and limitations: Convalescent patients gained a median approximately 90% of their reactive clones only post-vaccination.

Sample: CD4+ T cells from blood, cultured in vitro, taken after SARS-CoV-2 vaccination. This sequence was found in a human donor who had recovered from COVID-19. The rearrangement joins TRBV19 to TRBJ2-2; 10 bases map to TRBD2. The CDR3 sequence is CASIISGRYTGELFF. CDR3 DNA sequence: TGTGCCAGTATTATTAGCGGGAGGTACACCGGGGAGCTGTTTTTT.